Listed here are 21 T cell receptor beta chains from one sample, sequenced in a study of T cells after yellow fever vaccination. TCRdb re-analysed the 5' RACE reads in MiXCR, keeping a single row per CDR3 protein. The data hold fewer than 400,000 distinct CDR3 sequences, with around 6.4% observed a single time. The input for sequencing was PBMCs, taken 5 days after the yellow fever booster vaccination. These receptors all come from a man aged 30 to 39 who received the YFV17D yellow fever vaccine.

This clonotype showed up many times. The chain has TRBV11-1 and TRBJ2-7; a possible D gene is TRBD1 (6 bases). The germline V and J ends were trimmed by 5 bases and 1 base, with 12 bases remaining between them. The CDR3 runs to 14 residues. CDR1 and CDR2 (germline): SGHAT, FQDESV (reference sequence). The CDR3, as DNA: TGTGCCAGCAGCCTCCGGGACAATTCCTACGAGCAGTACTTC. Protein sequence: CASSLRDNSYEQYF.

This chain uses TRBV15 with TRBJ2-4; the match to TRBD2 covers 13 bases. Germline V gene data show CDR1 as LNHNV and CDR2 as YYDKDF (reference sequence). The CDR3 loop spans 18 amino acids. V trimming: 8 bases; J trimming: 0 bases; junction bases outside the gene matches: 10. Written as DNA, the CDR3 is TGTGCCACCCCCAGGGGACTAGCGGGGCGCCTAGCCAAAAACATTCAGTACTTC. Translation gives CATPRGLAGRLAKNIQYF. Full variable domain (missing parts from reference TRBV15 and TRBJ2-4): DAMVIQNPRYQVTQFGKPVTLSCSQTLNHNVMYWYQQKSSQAPKLLFHYYDKDFNNEADTPDNFQSRRPNTSFCFLDIRSPGLGDTAMYLCATPRGLAGRLAKNIQYFGAGTRLSVL.

This clonotype was found many times. The chain is built from TRBV7-2 and TRBJ2-6, with D hard to call. The V end was cut by 1 base, the J end by 2 bases, with 6 bases between. This CDR3 contains 15 residues. CDR1 SGHTA and CDR2 FQGNSA come from the germline V gene. The CDR3 sequence is CASSLVATGANVLTF. The CDR3 DNA sequence: TGTGCCAGCAGCTTAGTCGCTACTGGGGCCAACGTCCTGACTTTC.

This clonotype has just a few counts. This chain connects TRBV7-9 to TRBJ2-1; TRBD2 matches 10 bases. The CDR3 consists of 14 residues. The germline V gene encodes CDR1 SEHNR and CDR2 FQNEAQ (reference sequence). V lost 3 bases and J lost 8; bases outside the gene matches: 4. Here the CDR3 DNA reads TGTGCCAGCAGCTTCGAGCGGGAGGGGGATGAGCAGTTCTTC. Encoded protein: CASSFEREGDEQFF.

This clonotype was counted ten times or more. The J gene is TRBJ2-4, the V gene TRBV5-1; the D gene is possibly TRBD1 (6 bases). The CDR3 covers 15 residues. V was pared by 3 bases and J by 7 bases, with 17 bases between. In germline, CDR1 is SGHRS, CDR2 YFSETQ. The CDR3, as DNA: TGCGCCAGCAGCTCACTAGGACAGCAATCGAACATTCAGTACTTC. Protein sequence: CASSSLGQQSNIQYF.

This clonotype was picked up many times. The chain combines TRBV5-6 with TRBJ1-2, with 10 positions matching TRBD1. There are 18 residues in the CDR3. Unmatched junction bases numbered 16, after V lost 4 bases and J lost 4 bases. Germline V lookup: CDR1 SGHDT, CDR2 YYEEEE. CDR3 in DNA: TGTGCCAGCAGCCGTTATACGGGACAGGGGATGAATCCCTATGGCTACACCTTC. It translates to CASSRYTGQGMNPYGYTF. Full variable domain (outside the CDR3, taken from reference TRBV5-6 and TRBJ1-2): DAGVTQSPTHLIKTRGQQVTLRCSPKSGHDTVSWYQQALGQGPQFIFQYYEEEERQRGNFPDRFSGHQFPNYSSELNVNALLLGDSALYLCASSRYTGQGMNPYGYTFGSGTRLTVV.

The chain uses TRBV6-1 and TRBJ2-2; D ambiguous. This CDR3 comprises 11 residues. V was trimmed by 8 bases and J by 6 bases, leaving 7 bases between them. Germline V lookup: CDR1 MNHNS, CDR2 SASEGT. Written as DNA, the CDR3 is TGTGCCAGCTTCTACGCCGGGGAGCTGTTTTTT. It specifies CASFYAGELFF.

The J gene is TRBJ2-7, the V gene TRBV7-2; D could derive from TRBD1 or TRBD2 (6 bases each). The CDR3 has 13 residues. Germline CDR1 SGHTA, CDR2 FQGNSA. The V and J ends lost 4 bases and 9 bases respectively, with 16 bases between them. The CDR3 sequence is CASSSTGSGGQYF. CDR3 DNA sequence: TGTGCCAGCAGCTCTACAGGGTCCGGGGGGCAGTACTTC.

There are a few counts of this clonotype. The chain employs TRBV19 and TRBJ2-7, with TRBD1 matching over 9 bases. V lost 4 bases and J lost 4; bases outside the gene matches: 8. The CDR3 has 15 residues. Germline CDR1 is LNHDA and CDR2 is SQIVND (reference sequence). CDR3: CASSTTGTGSYEQYF. CDR3 nucleotides: TGTGCCAGTAGTACCACGGGGACAGGGTCGTACGAGCAGTACTTC. Full variable domain (rest looked up from reference TRBV19 and TRBJ2-7): DGGITQSPKYLFRKEGQNVTLSCEQNLNHDAMYWYRQDPGQGLRLIYYSQIVNDFQKGDIAEGYSVSREKKESFPLTVTSAQKNPTAFYLCASSTTGTGSYEQYFGPGTRLTVT.

The chain links TRBV19 to TRBJ1-2; no firm D call. The V end was cut by 9 bases, the J end by 1 base, with 12 bases between. Germline CDR1 reads LNHDA; CDR2 reads SQIVND (reference sequence). The length of the CDR3 is 13 residues. The DNA of the CDR3 is TGTGCCAGCCATAGTGTCCTTAACTATGGCTACACCTTC. This sequence encodes CASHSVLNYGYTF.

This clonotype was recorded at least ten times. The chain couples TRBV6-2 or TRBV6-3 to TRBJ2-4; 12 positions agree with TRBD2. Germline V gene data show CDR1 as MNHEY and CDR2 as SVGEGT. Trimming removed 6 bases from V and 7 bases from J; junction bases left unmatched: 4. The CDR3 is 14 amino acids. The CDR3 sequence: CASSQGTSGNIQYF. As DNA, the CDR3 is TGTGCCAGCAGCCAAGGGACTAGCGGGAACATTCAGTACTTC.

Ten or more counts support this clonotype. The J gene is TRBJ2-7, the V gene TRBV5-5; TRBD2 might be the D (6 bases). Deletions cut 3 bases from V and 4 bases from J, with 17 bases between. Germline V CDR1 and CDR2: SGHKS, YYEKEE (reference sequence). This CDR3 has 15 residues. The CDR3 protein is CASSSSSGLIYEQYF. CDR3 DNA: TGTGCCAGCAGCTCCTCCTCGGGACTTATATACGAGCAGTACTTC.

V and J are TRBV10-3 and TRBJ2-1; the D gene is possibly TRBD1 (6 bases). Per the germline V gene, CDR1 is ENHRY and CDR2 is SYGVKD. The CDR3 consists of 14 residues. The V end was cut by 6 bases, the J end by 3 bases, with 12 bases between. DNA of the CDR3: TGTGCCATCAGCCCGGGACAAGACTACAATGAGCAGTTCTTC. Translated, it gives CAISPGQDYNEQFF.

This clonotype was observed many times. V gene TRBV12-3 or TRBV12-4 combines with J gene TRBJ2-1, with TRBD2 matching 7 bases. The V segment lost 4 bases and the J segment 8 bases; nucleotides outside the gene matches: 8. This CDR3 contains 14 residues. The CDR3 nucleotides read TGTGCCAGCAGTTATCGGGGAGGGAACCATGAGCAGTTCTTC. Translation gives CASSYRGGNHEQFF.

There are a few counts of this clonotype. The V call is TRBV7-6, the J call TRBJ2-1; D perhaps matches TRBD1 (6 bases). This CDR3 region has 11 residues. Looked up from germline, CDR1 is SGHVS and CDR2 is FNYEAQ. V lost 5 bases to trimming and J lost 10 bases, with 9 bases between them. The CDR3 sequence is CASSQGQEQFF. As DNA, the CDR3 is TGTGCCAGCAGCCAGGGGCAAGAGCAGTTCTTC.

Many counts were recorded for this clonotype. The rearrangement links TRBV20-1 to TRBJ1-1, with a tentative D call TRBD1 (6 bases). Germline V gives CDR1 DFQATT, CDR2 SNEGSKA (reference sequence). This CDR3 comprises 13 residues. The V end was cut by 5 bases, the J end by 4 bases, with 14 bases between. This CDR3 reads CSAGGGAVTEAFF. The CDR3 bases are TGCAGTGCTGGGGGGGGCGCGGTCACTGAAGCTTTCTTT.

As regards this clonotype: Germline is not matched at one junction end, which may reflect a read error. V gene TRBV10-3 combines with J gene TRBJ2-7; 9 bases map to TRBD1. CDR1 is ENHRY and CDR2 is SYGVKD in the germline V gene. This CDR3 has 15 amino acids. For the CDR3, the DNA is TGTGCTATCAGTGAACCGGACAGGGGAACCTACGAGCAGTACTTC. This translates into CAISEPDRGTYEQYF.

This clonotype was seen only a few times. The rearrangement uses TRBV6-2 or TRBV6-3 and TRBJ1-1; D not certain. CDR1 and CDR2 from the germline V gene are MNHEY and SVGEGT. This CDR3 is built from 15 residues. V lost 2 bases and J 1 base, leaving 11 bases between the germline ends. The CDR3 DNA reads as TGTGCCAGCAGTTACCCTTTTTTCGAGAACACTGAAGCTTTCTTT. Residues: CASSYPFFENTEAFF.

This clonotype occurred many times. The J gene is TRBJ2-1, the V gene TRBV12-3 or TRBV12-4; TRBD2 matches 10 bases. The length of the CDR3 is 16 residues. The V gene end was trimmed by 6 bases and the J gene end by 6 bases; junction bases not matched to a gene: 11. The CDR3 is CASSRVSSGRVNEQFF. In DNA form, the CDR3 reads TGTGCCAGCAGCCGCGTTTCCAGCGGGAGGGTCAATGAGCAGTTCTTC.

Comment on this clonotype: At one of its ends the junction is not consistent with the germline gene, which may arise from a read error. The CDR3 protein is CSASGGGSYNKQFF. CDR3 bases: TGCAGTGCTAGCGGTGGGGGCTCCTACAATAAGCAGTTCTTC. The chain carries TRBV20-1 and TRBJ2-1; tentative D call: TRBD1 (6 bases). There are 14 residues in the CDR3. Germline assignment: CDR1 DFQATT and CDR2 SNEGSKA (reference sequence).

This clonotype was counted at least ten times. The chain has TRBV7-9 and TRBJ2-1; a possible D gene is TRBD2 (6 bases). The ends were cut back, 5 bases at V and 0 bases at J, with 11 bases in the middle. The CDR3 totals 15 residues. The germline V gene encodes CDR1 SEHNR and CDR2 FQNEAQ (reference sequence). This CDR3 reads CASSGGISSYNEQFF. CDR3 DNA: TGTGCCAGCAGCGGGGGGATTAGCTCCTACAATGAGCAGTTCTTC.